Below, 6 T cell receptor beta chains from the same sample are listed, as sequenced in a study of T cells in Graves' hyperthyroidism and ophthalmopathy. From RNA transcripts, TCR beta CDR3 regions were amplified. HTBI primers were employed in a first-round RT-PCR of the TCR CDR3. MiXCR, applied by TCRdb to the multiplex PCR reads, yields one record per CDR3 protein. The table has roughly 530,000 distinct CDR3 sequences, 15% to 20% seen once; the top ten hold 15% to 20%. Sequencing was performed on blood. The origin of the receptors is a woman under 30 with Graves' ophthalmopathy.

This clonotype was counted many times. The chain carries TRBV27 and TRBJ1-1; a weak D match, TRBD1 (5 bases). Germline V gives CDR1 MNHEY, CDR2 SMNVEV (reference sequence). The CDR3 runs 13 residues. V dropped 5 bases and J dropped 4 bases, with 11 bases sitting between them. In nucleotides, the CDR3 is TGTGCCAGCAGTCGGAACCAGGGCACTGAAGCTTTCTTT. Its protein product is CASSRNQGTEAFF.

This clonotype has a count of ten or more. The CDR3 nucleotides read TGTGCTAGTGGTTTGGAAGGGAGCTACGAGCAGTACTTC. This encodes CASGLEGSYEQYF. This sequence joins TRBV12-5 and TRBJ2-7; tentatively, D is TRBD2 (5 bases). V was pared by 1 base and J by 3 bases, with 7 bases between. Germline lookup yields CDR1 LGHNT and CDR2 FRNRAP. The length of the CDR3 is 13 residues.

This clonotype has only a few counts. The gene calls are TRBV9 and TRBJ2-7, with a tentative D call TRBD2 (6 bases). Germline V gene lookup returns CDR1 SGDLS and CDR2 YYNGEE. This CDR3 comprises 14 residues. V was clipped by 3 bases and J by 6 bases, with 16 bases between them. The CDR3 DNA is TGTGCCAGCAGCGCGGGGGAGAATCCGGGCGAGCAGTACTTC. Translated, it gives CASSAGENPGEQYF.

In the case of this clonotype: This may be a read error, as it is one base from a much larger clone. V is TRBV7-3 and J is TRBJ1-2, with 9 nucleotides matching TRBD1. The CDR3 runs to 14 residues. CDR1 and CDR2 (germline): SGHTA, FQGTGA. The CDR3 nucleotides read TGTGCCAGCAGCTCCCCGGACAGGGGAGGAGGCTGCACCTTC. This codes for CASSSPDRGGGCTF.

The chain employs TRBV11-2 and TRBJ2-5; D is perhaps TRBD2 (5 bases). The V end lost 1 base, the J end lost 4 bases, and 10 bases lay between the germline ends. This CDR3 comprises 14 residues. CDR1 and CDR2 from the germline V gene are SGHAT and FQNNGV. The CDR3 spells CASSLGGFRETQYF. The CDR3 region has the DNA TGTGCCAGCAGCTTAGGAGGGTTTCGAGAGACCCAGTACTTC.

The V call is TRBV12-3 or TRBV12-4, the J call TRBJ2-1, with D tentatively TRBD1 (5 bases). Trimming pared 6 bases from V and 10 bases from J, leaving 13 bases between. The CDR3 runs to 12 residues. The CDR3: CASRGPGREQFF. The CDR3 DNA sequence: TGTGCCAGCAGGGGTCCAGGGCGCGAGCAGTTCTTC.